The 9 T cell receptor beta chains below come from one sample, sequenced in a study of T cells in Graves' hyperthyroidism and ophthalmopathy. The investigators amplified TCR beta CDR3 regions from RNA transcripts. Primed by the HTBI set, a first-round RT-PCR was run on the TCR CDR3. One entry per CDR3 protein, called by TCRdb with MiXCR from the multiplex PCR reads. The repertoire holds 700,000 or so distinct CDR3 sequences, with 15% to 20% as singletons. Sequences were obtained from blood. The receptors derive from a man aged 18 to 35 with Graves' hyperthyroidism.

Comment on this clonotype: This CDR3 is missing its conserved last phenylalanine or tryptophan, likely due to a read error. The V call is TRBV5-6, the J call TRBJ2-1, with 8 bases lining up with TRBD2. Germline lookup yields CDR1 SGHDT and CDR2 YYEEEE. The CDR3 spans 17 residues. V lost 0 bases, J lost 0 bases, and 5 bases stayed unmatched. DNA for the CDR3: TGTGCCAGCAGCTTGGTGGGCGGACTAGCCTCCTACAATGAGCAGTTCCTC. Residues: CASSLVGGLASYNEQFL.

This clonotype was seen ten or more times. The chain uses TRBV28 and TRBJ1-2; 11 nucleotides align to TRBD1. Germline V lookup: CDR1 MDHEN, CDR2 SYDVKM. V was pared by 7 bases and J by 4 bases, with 5 bases of the junction left unmatched. The CDR3 is 14 residues long. CDR3 sequence (DNA): TGTGCCAGCACCTTAGGGACAGGGGGCTATGGCTACACCTTC. Residues: CASTLGTGGYGYTF.

In the case of this clonotype: A far larger clone is just one base off, so this is likely a read error. The V call is TRBV11-2, the J call TRBJ2-7, with D possibly being TRBD2 (6 bases). Germline CDR1 and CDR2: SGHAT and FQNNGV. CDR3 length equals 14 residues. The DNA for the CDR3 is TGTGCCAGCAGCTTAGCGGGAGTTAGCTACGGGCAGTACTTC. It encodes CASSLAGVSYGQYF.

V and J are TRBV5-1 and TRBJ2-7; 15 bases align to TRBD2. The length of the CDR3 is 15 residues. V shed 4 bases and J 6 bases; nucleotides not matched to a gene: 5. Germline assignment: CDR1 SGHRS and CDR2 YFSETQ. DNA for the CDR3: TGCGCCAGCAGCCCATCGGGACTAGCGGGAGGCGAGCAGTACTTC. The encoded protein is CASSPSGLAGGEQYF.

This clonotype was observed a handful of times. The chain links TRBV28 to TRBJ2-7, with 7 bases fitting TRBD1. CDR1 MDHEN and CDR2 SYDVKM come from the germline V gene. The CDR3 sequence is 15 residues long. The junction had 13 bases not matched to a gene; V was cut back by 4 bases and J by 7 bases. The CDR3, as DNA: TGTGCCAGCAGTTCCAACCCGACAGGGCGCGGGGAGCAGTACTTC. The encoded protein is CASSSNPTGRGEQYF.

The V and J genes are TRBV14 and TRBJ2-1; D remains unclear. The CDR3 covers 11 residues. Germline V gene lookup returns CDR1 SGHDN and CDR2 FVKESK. V was cut by 9 bases and J by 5 bases, with 8 bases left in between. The CDR3 protein is CASQRHNEQFF. The CDR3 region has the DNA TGTGCCAGTCAGCGTCACAATGAGCAGTTCTTC.

This clonotype was recorded many times. The V gene is TRBV20-1, the J gene TRBJ2-7, with TRBD1 as a possible D gene (6 bases). CDR1 DFQATT and CDR2 SNEGSKA come from the germline V gene (reference sequence). Trimming shortened V by 7 bases and J by 5 bases, and 18 bases separated the two germline ends. The CDR3 length is 13 residues. CDR3 coding DNA: TGCAGTGGTACAGGGTACCCAAGCCACGAGCAGTACTTC. Amino acids: CSGTGYPSHEQYF.

As DNA, the CDR3 is TGTGCCAGCAGCTCACAAGACAGGAGGGAGGCCATAGCAAATCAGCCCCAGCATTTT. Protein: CASSSQDRREAIANQPQHF. The chain is built from TRBV13 and TRBJ1-5; possibly TRBD1 for D (6 bases). The germline gives CDR1 PRHDT, CDR2 FYEKMQ (reference sequence). Trimming removed 4 bases at V and 4 bases at J, with 26 bases between. This CDR3 comprises 19 residues.

Ten or more counts support this clonotype. The chain carries TRBV28 and TRBJ2-1, with D tentatively TRBD1 (6 bases). Between the trimmed V and J ends, which lost 9 bases and 7 bases, there was a span of 19 bases. The CDR3 covers 14 residues. Per the germline V gene, CDR1 is MDHEN and CDR2 is SYDVKM. CDR3: CASSLSRGGNEQFF. The CDR3 nucleotides read TGTGCCAGTTCGTTATCCCGAGGGGGAAATGAGCAGTTCTTC.